The sequence of this T cell receptor (beta chain) was determined in a study of radiotherapy plus CTLA-4 blockade in lung cancer. Study information: Objective responses were recorded in 15% to 20% of patients, with disease control recorded in approximately 32%. Study conclusions and caveats: Radiotherapy plus ipilimumab was followed by expansion in blood of tumor-derived TCR clones.

J gave up 5 bases and V 0 bases, and 9 bases lay outside the gene matches. This CDR3 has 16 residues. Germline V lookup: CDR1 SGHNT, CDR2 YYREEE (reference sequence). Method: immunoSEQ multiplex PCR; TCRdb's copy keeps in-frame clones and lacks some. This sample has over 100,000 clones, with roughly 86% found just once. Ipilimumab CTLA-4 blockade and focal radiation were given to patients with chemo-refractory metastatic non-small-cell lung cancer. Of note for this clone: The antigen remains unidentified.

The clonotype comes from a human donor with non-small cell lung cancer that progressed on radiotherapy plus ipilimumab. Some clones in this sample may be carry-over from other donors' samples. The V call is TRBV5-4, the J call TRBJ2-5; 8 nucleotides agree with TRBD2. Specimen: peripheral blood, collected from a patient treated with radiotherapy plus ipilimumab. The CDR3 DNA follows: TGTGCCAGCAGCTTGGCCGGGGGGACTAGACAGGAGACCCAGTACTTC. Translating gives CASSLAGGTRQETQYF. The whole variable domain, remainder taken from reference TRBV5-4 and TRBJ2-5, is ETGVTQSPTHLIKTRGQQVTLRCSSQSGHNTVSWYQQALGQGPQFIFQYYREEENGRGNFPPRFSGLQFPNYSSELNVNALELDDSALYLCASSLAGGTRQETQYFGPGTRLLVL.